Listed below are T cell receptor beta chains from one sample, sequenced in a study of blood T cell repertoires in COVID-19. Sequencing used immunoSEQ multiplex PCR; TCRdb keeps in-frame clones, though not all of them. The table has around 16,000 clones, approximately 84% seen once. Material for sequencing was peripheral blood. These TCRs come from a human donor in a cohort sampled during active COVID-19. Each CDR3 is given with its conserved first and last residue. D genes are given only for firm matches. Where a row states a size, it is once, few, many or the class of an expanded clone; other rows omit it.

v_gene,abundance,d_gene,j_gene,CDR3nt,CDR3aa
TRBV7-2,once,-,TRBJ2-5,TGTGCCAGCAGCTTTACTAGGTACAGCGAGACCCAGTACTTC,CASSFTRYSETQYF
TRBV4-3,-,TRBD2,TRBJ2-1,TGCGCCAGCAGCCAAGTTTGGACTAGCGGGAGGAGCAATGAGCAGTTCTTC,CASSQVWTSGRSNEQFF
TRBV23-1,-,TRBD1,TRBJ1-5,TGCGCCAGCTCTAAAAGGGACAGGGGGCGTTTGAGCAATCAGCCCCAGCATTTT,CASSKRDRGRLSNQPQHF
TRBV19,-,TRBD1,TRBJ2-2,TGTGCCAGTAGTACAGGGGGCGAGGCGAACACCGGGGAGCTGTTTTTT,CASSTGGEANTGELFF
TRBV10-1,-,TRBD2,TRBJ2-7,TGCGCCAGCAGGGGTAGCGGGAGGAAAATGTACGAGCAGTACTTC,CASRGSGRKMYEQYF
TRBV7-3,-,TRBD2,TRBJ2-3,TGTGCCAGCAGCCTTAGCGGGGGGGCCGCAGATACGCAGTATTTT,CASSLSGGAADTQYF
TRBV7-2,-,TRBD1,TRBJ2-7,TGTGCCAGCAGCTACACCGGGACAGGGATCCTTAATTACTACGAGCAGTACTTC,CASSYTGTGILNYYEQYF
TRBV11-2,-,-,TRBJ1-2,TGTGCCAGCAGCTTAAGTCGGGGGGTGGGGAACTATGGCTACACCTTC,CASSLSRGVGNYGYTF
TRBV19,-,-,TRBJ2-2,TGTGCCAGTAGTATAGAGCGGAACACCGGGGAGCTGTTTTTT,CASSIERNTGELFF
TRBV2,-,-,TRBJ2-1,TGTGCCAGCAGGGGCTGGGGGACAAAGTACAATGAGCAGTTCTTC,CASRGWGTKYNEQFF
TRBV4-3,-,TRBD1,TRBJ2-4,TGCGCCAGCAGCCAAGATGAGGGGATAACAGGGGTAGCCAAAAACATTCAGTACTTC,CASSQDEGITGVAKNIQYF
TRBV9,-,TRBD1,TRBJ2-7,TGTGCCAGCAGCCAAACCGGGACAGGGAAGAACGAGCAGTACTTC,CASSQTGTGKNEQYF
TRBV28,-,TRBD1,TRBJ1-4,TGTGCCAGCAGTACTCAGGGGGCACCCGATGAAAAACTGTTTTTT,CASSTQGAPDEKLFF
TRBV29-1,once,-,TRBJ1-2,TGCAGCGGGGTGGCGGGCGGGGGCTACACCTTC,CSGVAGGGYTF
TRBV7-9,-,-,TRBJ2-3,TGTGCCAGCAGCACAAGGGGGCTACCGGGGGTTACGCAGTATTTT,CASSTRGLPGVTQYF
TRBV5-6,-,-,TRBJ1-5,TGTGCCAGCAGCTTGGCCGGAGGGTTCAATCAGCCCCAGCATTTT,CASSLAGGFNQPQHF
TRBV27,few,-,TRBJ1-6,TGTGCCAGCACTTATAGCTCCTATAATTCACCCCTCCACTTT,CASTYSSYNSPLHF
TRBV25-1,-,-,TRBJ1-2,TGTGCCAGCAGTGAATTCGGGGACTATGGCTACACCTTC,CASSEFGDYGYTF
TRBV7-6,-,TRBD2,TRBJ2-7,TGTGCCAGCAGTCGAGCGGGAGGGCCTTACGAGCAGTACTTC,CASSRAGGPYEQYF
TRBV2,-,-,TRBJ2-7,TGTGCCAGCAGTCCCAGAACCTACGAGCAGTACTTC,CASSPRTYEQYF
TRBV19,-,TRBD1,TRBJ2-3,TGTGCCAGTAGTATCGGCGGTGGACAGGGAGGTACAGATACGCAGTATTTT,CASSIGGGQGGTDTQYF
TRBV14,once,-,TRBJ2-1,TGTGCCAGCAGCCTCTCCGGCAATGAGCAGTTCTTC,CASSLSGNEQFF
TRBV6-5,once,-,TRBJ1-2,TGTGCCAGCAGTTACTCGAGTATCTATGGCTACACCTTC,CASSYSSIYGYTF
TRBV3-1/TRBV3-2,medium-sized,-,TRBJ1-2,TGTGCCAGCAGCCAAGGGTTGCTAGGGGCCTATGGCTACACCTTC,CASSQGLLGAYGYTF
TRBV6-5,-,-,TRBJ1-4,TGTGCCAGCAGTCCGTCGGGAGCTAATGAAAAACTGTTTTTT,CASSPSGANEKLFF
TRBV5-1,-,TRBD2,TRBJ2-5,TGCGCCAGCAGCTTGGGTTTCCAGCGGGGGGCCCAGGAGACCCAGTACTTC,CASSLGFQRGAQETQYF
TRBV19,-,TRBD1,TRBJ1-6,TGTGCCAGTAGTATGGGTGTCAGGGGGCATTCACCCCTCCACTTT,CASSMGVRGHSPLHF
TRBV12-3/TRBV12-4,-,-,TRBJ1-1,TGTGCCAGCAGCTCTCAAGGGGGAACTGAAGCTTTCTTT,CASSSQGGTEAFF
TRBV27,-,-,TRBJ1-1,TGTGCCAGCAGTTTACAGGGGAGACCAAACACTGAAGCTTTCTTT,CASSLQGRPNTEAFF
TRBV27,-,-,TRBJ2-7,TGTGCCAGCAGTCCCAAGGCCAGCGGGTACGAGCAGTACTTC,CASSPKASGYEQYF
TRBV9,-,TRBD2,TRBJ2-2,TGTGCCAGCAGCTACGGACTAGCGGGAGGATCCGGGGAGCTGTTTTTT,CASSYGLAGGSGELFF
TRBV7-9,-,-,TRBJ1-4,TGTGCCAGCAGCTTCTCGGGAGTTACTAATGAAAAACTGTTTTTT,CASSFSGVTNEKLFF
TRBV4-2,-,-,TRBJ1-1,TGTGCCAGCAGCCAAGGTTCGGCAGGGGAAGCTTTCTTT,CASSQGSAGEAFF
TRBV29-1,-,TRBD1,TRBJ2-5,TGCAGCGTTGTTTCACAGTTCAGGGGGCCGGGAGAGACCCAGTACTTC,CSVVSQFRGPGETQYF
TRBV10-2,medium-sized,TRBD1,TRBJ2-2,TGCGCCAGCACAGGGACAGAGACAGGTTACACCGGGGAGCTGTTTTTT,CASTGTETGYTGELFF
TRBV19,-,TRBD1,TRBJ1-2,TGTGCCAGTAGGAGGGGACAGTCCTATGGCTACACCTTC,CASRRGQSYGYTF
TRBV6-2/TRBV6-3,-,-,TRBJ2-2,TGTGCCAGCAGTAAAAGCCCCAGGGTATCGAACACCGGGGAGCTGTTTTTT,CASSKSPRVSNTGELFF
TRBV6-2/TRBV6-3,-,TRBD2,TRBJ2-7,TGTGCCAGCAGTTACGTCCCCGGGACTAGCGGGAGAGGGAACGAGCAGTACTTC,CASSYVPGTSGRGNEQYF
TRBV12-3/TRBV12-4,few,TRBD1,TRBJ1-2,TGTGCCAGCAGTTCGCTCAGGGGGTATGGCTACACCTTC,CASSSLRGYGYTF
TRBV4-3,-,-,TRBJ2-5,TGCGCCAGCAGCCAAGATCTAGGGGTAGAGACCCAGTACTTC,CASSQDLGVETQYF
TRBV4-2,once,-,TRBJ2-1,TGTGCCAGCAGCCAGGGCTTTGGGTCCTACAATGAGCAGTTCTTC,CASSQGFGSYNEQFF
TRBV29-1,-,TRBD1,TRBJ2-7,TGCAGCGTTGAAACTTTCGGACAGGGGTCCGAGCAGTACTTC,CSVETFGQGSEQYF
TRBV29-1,once,TRBD2,TRBJ2-3,TGCAGCGTTGTATTGAGACTAGCTTACGGCACAGATACGCAGTATTTT,CSVVLRLAYGTDTQYF
TRBV25-1,-,TRBD2,TRBJ2-1,TGTGCCAGCAGTGACGGACTAGCGGGTTCCTACAATGAGCAGTTCTTC,CASSDGLAGSYNEQFF
TRBV27,few,TRBD1,TRBJ1-5,TGTGCCAGCAGTCCGACAGGGACCCACGAGACCCAGCATTTT,CASSPTGTHETQHF
TRBV28,once,TRBD1,TRBJ1-2,TGTGCCTCCCGGACAGGGGGGTATGGCTACACCTTC,CASRTGGYGYTF
TRBV28,-,TRBD1,TRBJ2-7,TGTGCCAGCAGTCCGGGACAGGGGTCCTCCTACGAGCAGTACTTC,CASSPGQGSSYEQYF
TRBV10-3,few,TRBD2,TRBJ2-7,TGTGCCATCAGTGGGACTAGCGCGGAGCAGTACTTC,CAISGTSAEQYF
TRBV2,-,-,TRBJ2-7,TGTGCCAGCAGCCATATACAGGACAGCTCCTACGAGCAGTACTTC,CASSHIQDSSYEQYF
TRBV12-5,-,TRBD2,TRBJ2-1,TGTGCTAGTGGTTCCGGGGGGAGAGAGCAGTTCTTC,CASGSGGREQFF
TRBV6-2/TRBV6-3,-,TRBD1,TRBJ2-1,TGTGCCAGCAGTTACGTCCGGGACAGGGGTCATGAGCAGTTCTTC,CASSYVRDRGHEQFF
TRBV7-2,-,-,TRBJ1-4,TGTGCCAGCAGCTTATTTCCCCAAGTCGGCGGAGGTAATGAAAAGCTGTTTTTT,CASSLFPQVGGGNEKLFF
TRBV10-2,-,-,TRBJ2-3,TGCGCCAGCAGTGAGTCTCCGGTCCCCACAGATACGCAGTATTTT,CASSESPVPTDTQYF
TRBV5-1,-,TRBD1,TRBJ1-4,TGCGCCAGCAGCCATGGGACAGGGGGTGAAAAACTGTTTTTT,CASSHGTGGEKLFF
TRBV19,once,TRBD1,TRBJ1-2,TGTGCCAGTAGTACGGCCGGGACAGGGCCCTACTATGGCTACACCTTC,CASSTAGTGPYYGYTF
TRBV28,-,TRBD2,TRBJ2-1,TGTGCCAGCAGTTTGGGGGATTTTAAAATAGCGGGCGGTTTCTACAATGAGCAGTTCTTC,CASSLGDFKIAGGFYNEQFF
TRBV19,-,TRBD1,TRBJ1-2,TGTGCCAGTAGTTTGGACAGGGGCGTCTATGGCTACACCTTC,CASSLDRGVYGYTF
TRBV29-1,-,TRBD2,TRBJ2-1,TGCAGCGTTGACGGCGGGAGAAGGGGTGAGCAGTTCTTC,CSVDGGRRGEQFF
TRBV6-2/TRBV6-3,few,-,TRBJ2-7,TGTGCCAGCAGTTACTCCGCGGAGTACGAGCAGTACTTC,CASSYSAEYEQYF
TRBV24-1,-,TRBD2,TRBJ2-1,TGTGCCACCAGTGATTCTAGCGGGGCCTACAATGAGCAGTTCTTC,CATSDSSGAYNEQFF